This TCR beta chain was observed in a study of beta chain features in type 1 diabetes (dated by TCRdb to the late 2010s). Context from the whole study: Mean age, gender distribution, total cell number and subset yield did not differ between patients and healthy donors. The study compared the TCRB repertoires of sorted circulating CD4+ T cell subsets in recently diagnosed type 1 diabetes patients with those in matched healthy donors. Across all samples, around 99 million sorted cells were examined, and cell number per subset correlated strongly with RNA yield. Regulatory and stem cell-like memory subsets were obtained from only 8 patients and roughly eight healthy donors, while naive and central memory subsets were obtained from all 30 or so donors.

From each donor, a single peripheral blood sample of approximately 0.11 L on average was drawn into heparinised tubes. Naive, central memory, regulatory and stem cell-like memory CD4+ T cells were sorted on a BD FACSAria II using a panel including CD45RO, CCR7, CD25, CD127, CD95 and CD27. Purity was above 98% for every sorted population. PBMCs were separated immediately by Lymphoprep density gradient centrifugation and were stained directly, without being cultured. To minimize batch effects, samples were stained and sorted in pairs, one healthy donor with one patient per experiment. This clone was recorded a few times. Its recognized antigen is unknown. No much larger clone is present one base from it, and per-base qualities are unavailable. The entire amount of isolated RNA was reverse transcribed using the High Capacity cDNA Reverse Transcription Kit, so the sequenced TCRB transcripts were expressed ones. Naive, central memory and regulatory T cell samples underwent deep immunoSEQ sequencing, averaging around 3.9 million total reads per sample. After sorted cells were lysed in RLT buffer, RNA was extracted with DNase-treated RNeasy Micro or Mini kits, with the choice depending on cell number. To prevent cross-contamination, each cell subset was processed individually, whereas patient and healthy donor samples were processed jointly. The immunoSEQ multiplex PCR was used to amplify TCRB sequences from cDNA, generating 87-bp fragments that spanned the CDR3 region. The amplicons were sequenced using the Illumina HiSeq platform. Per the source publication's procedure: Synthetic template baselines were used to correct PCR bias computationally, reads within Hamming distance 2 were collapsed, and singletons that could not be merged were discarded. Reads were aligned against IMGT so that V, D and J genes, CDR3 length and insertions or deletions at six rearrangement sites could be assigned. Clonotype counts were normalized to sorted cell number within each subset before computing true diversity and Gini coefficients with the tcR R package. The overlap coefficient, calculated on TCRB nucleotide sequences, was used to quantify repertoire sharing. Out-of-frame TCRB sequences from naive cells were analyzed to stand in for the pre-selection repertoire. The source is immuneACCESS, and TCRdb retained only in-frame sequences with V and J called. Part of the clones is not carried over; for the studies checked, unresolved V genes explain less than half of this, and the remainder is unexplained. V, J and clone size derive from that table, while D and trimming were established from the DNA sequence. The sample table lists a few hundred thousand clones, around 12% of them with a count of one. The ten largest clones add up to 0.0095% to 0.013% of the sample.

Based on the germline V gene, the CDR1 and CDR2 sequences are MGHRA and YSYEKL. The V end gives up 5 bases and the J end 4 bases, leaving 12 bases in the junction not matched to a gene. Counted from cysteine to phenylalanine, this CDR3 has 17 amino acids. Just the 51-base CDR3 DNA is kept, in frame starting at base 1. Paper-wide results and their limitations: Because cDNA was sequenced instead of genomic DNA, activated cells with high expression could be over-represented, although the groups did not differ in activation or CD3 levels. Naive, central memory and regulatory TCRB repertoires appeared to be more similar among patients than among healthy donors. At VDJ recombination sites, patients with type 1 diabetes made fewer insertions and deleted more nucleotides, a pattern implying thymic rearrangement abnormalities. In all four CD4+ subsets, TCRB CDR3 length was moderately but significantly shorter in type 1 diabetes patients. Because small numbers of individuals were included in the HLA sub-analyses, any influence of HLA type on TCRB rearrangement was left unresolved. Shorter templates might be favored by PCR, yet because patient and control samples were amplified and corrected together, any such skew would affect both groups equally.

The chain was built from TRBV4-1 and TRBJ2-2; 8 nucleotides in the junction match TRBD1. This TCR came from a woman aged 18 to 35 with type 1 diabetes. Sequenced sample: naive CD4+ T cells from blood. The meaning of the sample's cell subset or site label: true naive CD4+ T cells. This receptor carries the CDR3 CASSFRTGTFSTGELFF. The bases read TGCGCCAGCAGCTTCCGGACAGGGACATTTTCCACCGGGGAGCTGTTTTTT.